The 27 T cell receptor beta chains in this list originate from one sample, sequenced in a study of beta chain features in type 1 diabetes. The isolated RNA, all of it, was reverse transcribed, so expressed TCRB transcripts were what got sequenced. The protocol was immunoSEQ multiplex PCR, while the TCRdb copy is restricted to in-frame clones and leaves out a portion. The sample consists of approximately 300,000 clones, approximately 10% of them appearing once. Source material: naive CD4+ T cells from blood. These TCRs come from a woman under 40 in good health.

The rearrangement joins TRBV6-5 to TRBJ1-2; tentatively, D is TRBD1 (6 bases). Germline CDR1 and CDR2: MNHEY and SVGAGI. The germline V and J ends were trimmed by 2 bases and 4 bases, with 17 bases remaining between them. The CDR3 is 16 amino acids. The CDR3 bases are TGTGCCAGCAGTTACCAGACAGGAAAGGGGCCCTATGGCTACACCTTC. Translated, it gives CASSYQTGKGPYGYTF.

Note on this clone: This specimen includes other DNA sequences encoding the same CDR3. The CDR3 DNA follows: TGTGCCAGCAGCTTGGGGGGTGCCTCCTACGAGCAGTACTTC. Protein sequence: CASSLGGASYEQYF. The chain has TRBV7-3 and TRBJ2-7, with D possibly TRBD2 on 6 matching bases. The CDR3 totals 14 residues. From germline, CDR1 is SGHTA and CDR2 FQGTGA. The germline V and J ends were trimmed by 3 bases and 0 bases, with 9 bases remaining between them.

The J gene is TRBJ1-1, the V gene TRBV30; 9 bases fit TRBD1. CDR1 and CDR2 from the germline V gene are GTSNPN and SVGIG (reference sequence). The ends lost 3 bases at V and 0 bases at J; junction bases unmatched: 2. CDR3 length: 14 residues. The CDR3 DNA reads TGTGCCTGGAGCGGACAGGGGCTGAACACTGAAGCTTTCTTT. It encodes CAWSGQGLNTEAFF. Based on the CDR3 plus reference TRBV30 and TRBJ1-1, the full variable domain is SQTIHQWPATLVQPVGSPLSLECTVEGTSNPNLYWYRQAAGRGLQLLFYSVGIGQISSEVPQNLSASRPQDRQFILSSKKLLLSDSGFYLCAWSGQGLNTEAFFGQGTRLTVV.

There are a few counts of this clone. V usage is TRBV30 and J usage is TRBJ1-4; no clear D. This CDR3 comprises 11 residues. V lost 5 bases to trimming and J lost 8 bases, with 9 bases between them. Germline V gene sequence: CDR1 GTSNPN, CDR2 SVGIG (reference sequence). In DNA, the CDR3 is TGTGCCTGGGGCCCGCGGGAAAAACTGTTTTTT. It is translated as CAWGPREKLFF.

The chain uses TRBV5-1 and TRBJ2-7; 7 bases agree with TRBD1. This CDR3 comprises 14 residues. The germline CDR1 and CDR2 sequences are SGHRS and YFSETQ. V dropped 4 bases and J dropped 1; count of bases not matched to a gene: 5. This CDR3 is CASSQGTASYEQYF. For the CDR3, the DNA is TGCGCCAGCAGCCAGGGGACAGCATCCTACGAGCAGTACTTC.

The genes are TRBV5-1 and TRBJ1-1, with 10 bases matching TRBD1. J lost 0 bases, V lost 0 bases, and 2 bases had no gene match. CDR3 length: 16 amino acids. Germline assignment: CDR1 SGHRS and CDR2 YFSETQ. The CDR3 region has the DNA TGCGCCAGCAGCTTGGGGACAGGGGGGATGAACACTGAAGCTTTCTTT. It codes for CASSLGTGGMNTEAFF.

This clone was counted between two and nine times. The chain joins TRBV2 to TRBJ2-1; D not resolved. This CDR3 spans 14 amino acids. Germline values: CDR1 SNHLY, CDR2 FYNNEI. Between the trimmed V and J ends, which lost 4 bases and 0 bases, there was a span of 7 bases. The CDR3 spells CASSAESSYNEQFF. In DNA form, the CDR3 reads TGTGCCAGCAGTGCTGAGAGCTCCTACAATGAGCAGTTCTTC.

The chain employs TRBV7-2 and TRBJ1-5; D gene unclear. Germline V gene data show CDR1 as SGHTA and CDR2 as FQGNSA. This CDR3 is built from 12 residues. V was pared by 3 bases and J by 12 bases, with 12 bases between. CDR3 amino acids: CASSLADLDQHF. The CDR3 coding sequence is TGTGCCAGCAGCTTGGCCGATCTTGACCAGCATTTT. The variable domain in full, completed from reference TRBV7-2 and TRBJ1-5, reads GAGVSQSPSNKVTEKGKDVELRCDPISGHTALYWYRQSLGQGLEFLIYFQGNSAPDKSGLPSDRFSAERTGGSVSTLTIQRTQQEDSAVYLCASSLADLDQHFGDGTRLSIL.

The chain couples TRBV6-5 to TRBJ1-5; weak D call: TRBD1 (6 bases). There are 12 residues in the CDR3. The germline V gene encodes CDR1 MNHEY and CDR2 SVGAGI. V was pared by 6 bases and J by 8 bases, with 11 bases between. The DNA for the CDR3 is TGTGCCAGCAGAACAGGGCTGGAGCCCCAGCATTTT. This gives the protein CASRTGLEPQHF.

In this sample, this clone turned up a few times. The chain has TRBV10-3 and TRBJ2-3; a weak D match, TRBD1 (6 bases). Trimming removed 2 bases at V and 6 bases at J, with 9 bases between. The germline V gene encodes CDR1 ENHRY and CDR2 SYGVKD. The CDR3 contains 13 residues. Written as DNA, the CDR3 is TGTGCCATCAGTGAGACAGGGCGGGATACGCAGTATTTT. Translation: CAISETGRDTQYF.

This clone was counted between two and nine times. Here the CDR3 reads CASSSGQGGYEQYF. The CDR3 DNA reads as TGCGCCAGCAGTTCGGGACAGGGGGGGTACGAGCAGTACTTC. The genes are TRBV5-1 and TRBJ2-7, with 11 bases aligning to TRBD1. This CDR3 is built from 14 residues. Germline assignment: CDR1 SGHRS and CDR2 YFSETQ. With V trimmed by 5 bases and J by 4 bases, 5 bases remained unmatched. Full variable domain (remainder filled in from reference TRBV5-1 and TRBJ2-7): KAGVTQTPRYLIKTRGQQVTLSCSPISGHRSVSWYQQTPGQGLQFLFEYFSETQRNKGNFPGRFSGRQFSNSRSEMNVSTLELGDSALYLCASSSGQGGYEQYFGPGTRLTVT.

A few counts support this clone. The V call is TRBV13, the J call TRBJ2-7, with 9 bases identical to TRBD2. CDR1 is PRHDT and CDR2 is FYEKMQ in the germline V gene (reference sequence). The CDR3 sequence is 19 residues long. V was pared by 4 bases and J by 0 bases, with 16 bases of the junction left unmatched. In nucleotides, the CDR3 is TGTGCCAGCAGCTCCCTCGGACTAGCGCCCAACGGAAGCTCCTACGAGCAGTACTTC. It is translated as CASSSLGLAPNGSSYEQYF. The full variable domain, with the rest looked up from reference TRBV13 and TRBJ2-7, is AAGVIQSPRHLIKEKRETATLKCYPIPRHDTVYWYQQGPGQDPQFLISFYEKMQSDKGSIPDRFSAQQFSDYHSELNMSSLELGDSALYFCASSSLGLAPNGSSYEQYFGPGTRLTVT.

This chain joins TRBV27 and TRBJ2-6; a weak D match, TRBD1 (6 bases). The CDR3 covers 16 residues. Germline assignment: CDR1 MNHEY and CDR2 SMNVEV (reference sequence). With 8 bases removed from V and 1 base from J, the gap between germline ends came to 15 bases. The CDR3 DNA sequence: TGTGCCAGCCTCGGGACACAACATTCTGGGGCCAACGTCCTGACTTTC. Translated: CASLGTQHSGANVLTF.

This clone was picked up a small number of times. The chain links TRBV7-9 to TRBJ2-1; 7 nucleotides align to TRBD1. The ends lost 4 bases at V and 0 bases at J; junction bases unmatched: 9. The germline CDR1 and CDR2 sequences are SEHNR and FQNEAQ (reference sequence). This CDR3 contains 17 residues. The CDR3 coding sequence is TGTGCCAGCAGCTCAAGCCGACAGGGCAGCTCCTACAATGAGCAGTTCTTC. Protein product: CASSSSRQGSSYNEQFF.

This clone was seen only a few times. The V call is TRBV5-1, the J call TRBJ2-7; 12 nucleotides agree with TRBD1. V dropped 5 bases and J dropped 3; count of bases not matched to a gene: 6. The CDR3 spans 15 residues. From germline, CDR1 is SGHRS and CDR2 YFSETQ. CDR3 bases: TGCGCCAGCAGTCGGGACAGGGGGCCGGTCTACGAGCAGTACTTC. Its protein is CASSRDRGPVYEQYF.

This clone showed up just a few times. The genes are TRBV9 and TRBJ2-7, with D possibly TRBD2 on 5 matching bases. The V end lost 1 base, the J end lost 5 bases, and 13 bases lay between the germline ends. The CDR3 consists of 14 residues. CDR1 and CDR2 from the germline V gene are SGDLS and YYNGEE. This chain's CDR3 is CASSVTLRANEQYF. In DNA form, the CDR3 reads TGTGCCAGCAGCGTAACGTTGAGGGCTAACGAGCAGTACTTC.

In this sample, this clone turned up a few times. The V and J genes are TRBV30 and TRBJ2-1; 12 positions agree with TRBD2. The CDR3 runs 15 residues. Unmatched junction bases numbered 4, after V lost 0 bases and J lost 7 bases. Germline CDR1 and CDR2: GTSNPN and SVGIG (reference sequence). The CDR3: CAWSVGTSGLNEQFF. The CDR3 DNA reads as TGTGCCTGGAGTGTAGGGACTAGCGGGCTTAATGAGCAGTTCTTC.

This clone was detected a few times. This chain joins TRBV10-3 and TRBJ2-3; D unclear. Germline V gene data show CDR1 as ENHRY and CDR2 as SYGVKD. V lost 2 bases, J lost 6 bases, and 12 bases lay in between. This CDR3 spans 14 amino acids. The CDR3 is CAISEQWAPDTQYF. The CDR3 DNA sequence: TGTGCCATCAGTGAGCAGTGGGCCCCCGATACGCAGTATTTT.

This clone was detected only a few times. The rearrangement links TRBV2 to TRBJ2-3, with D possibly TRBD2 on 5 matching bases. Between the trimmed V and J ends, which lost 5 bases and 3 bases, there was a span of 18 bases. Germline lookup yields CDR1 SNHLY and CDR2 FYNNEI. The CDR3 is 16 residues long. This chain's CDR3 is CASSPSMASLTDTQYF. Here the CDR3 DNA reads TGTGCCAGCAGTCCTTCAATGGCTAGCTTGACAGATACGCAGTATTTT.

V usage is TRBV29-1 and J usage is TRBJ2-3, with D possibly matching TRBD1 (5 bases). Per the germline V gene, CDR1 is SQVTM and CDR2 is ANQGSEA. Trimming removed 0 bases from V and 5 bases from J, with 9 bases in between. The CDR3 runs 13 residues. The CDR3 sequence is CSVEDRQGDTQYF. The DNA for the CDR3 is TGCAGCGTTGAAGATCGTCAGGGAGATACGCAGTATTTT.

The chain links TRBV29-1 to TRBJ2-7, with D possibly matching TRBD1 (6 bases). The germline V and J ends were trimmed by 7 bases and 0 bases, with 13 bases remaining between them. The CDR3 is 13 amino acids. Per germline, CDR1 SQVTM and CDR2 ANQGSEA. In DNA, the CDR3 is TGCAGCGCCAGTCCGGGACACTCCTACGAGCAGTACTTC. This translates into CSASPGHSYEQYF.

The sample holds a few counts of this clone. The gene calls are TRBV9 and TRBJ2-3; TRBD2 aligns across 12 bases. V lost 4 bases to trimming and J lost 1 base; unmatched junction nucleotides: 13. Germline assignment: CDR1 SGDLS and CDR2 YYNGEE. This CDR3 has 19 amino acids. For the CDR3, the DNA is TGTGCCAGCAGCCTACCTTCCACTAGCGGGAGGCGGGGCACAGATACGCAGTATTTT. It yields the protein CASSLPSTSGRRGTDTQYF. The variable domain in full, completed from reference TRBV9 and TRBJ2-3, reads DSGVTQTPKHLITATGQRVTLRCSPRSGDLSVYWYQQSLDQGLQFLIQYYNGEERAKGNILERFSAQQFPDLHSELNLSSLELGDSALYFCASSLPSTSGRRGTDTQYFGPGTRLTVL.

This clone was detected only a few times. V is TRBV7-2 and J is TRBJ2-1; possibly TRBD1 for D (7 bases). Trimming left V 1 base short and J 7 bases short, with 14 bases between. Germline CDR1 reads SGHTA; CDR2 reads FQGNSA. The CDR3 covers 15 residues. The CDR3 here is CASSLGGGGLNEQFF. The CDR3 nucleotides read TGTGCCAGCAGCTTAGGTGGAGGGGGCTTAAATGAGCAGTTCTTC.

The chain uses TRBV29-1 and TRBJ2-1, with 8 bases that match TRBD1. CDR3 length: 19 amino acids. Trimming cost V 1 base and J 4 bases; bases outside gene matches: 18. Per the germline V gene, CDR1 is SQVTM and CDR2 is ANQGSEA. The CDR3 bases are TGCAGCGTTGAAGGGGTATCAGGGGGCATTACCCTCGATTACAATGAGCAGTTCTTC. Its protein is CSVEGVSGGITLDYNEQFF.

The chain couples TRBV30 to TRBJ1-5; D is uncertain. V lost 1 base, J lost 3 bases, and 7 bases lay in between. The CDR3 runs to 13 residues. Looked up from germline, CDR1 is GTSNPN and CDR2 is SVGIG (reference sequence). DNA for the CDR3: TGTGCCTGGAGTGAAGGACTCAATCAGCCCCAGCATTTT. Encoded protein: CAWSEGLNQPQHF.

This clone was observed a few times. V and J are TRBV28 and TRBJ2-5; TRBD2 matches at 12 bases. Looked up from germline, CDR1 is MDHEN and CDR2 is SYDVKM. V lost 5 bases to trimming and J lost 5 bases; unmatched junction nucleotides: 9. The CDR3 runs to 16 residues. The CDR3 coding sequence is TGTGCCAGCAGTCCCTCGACTAGCGGGAGAATGGAGACCCAGTACTTC. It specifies CASSPSTSGRMETQYF.

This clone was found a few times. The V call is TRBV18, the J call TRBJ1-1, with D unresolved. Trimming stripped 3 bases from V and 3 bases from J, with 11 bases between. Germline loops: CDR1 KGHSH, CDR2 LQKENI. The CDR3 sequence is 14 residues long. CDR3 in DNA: TGTGCCAGCTCACCCGACACGTTATACACTGAAGCTTTCTTT. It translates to CASSPDTLYTEAFF.